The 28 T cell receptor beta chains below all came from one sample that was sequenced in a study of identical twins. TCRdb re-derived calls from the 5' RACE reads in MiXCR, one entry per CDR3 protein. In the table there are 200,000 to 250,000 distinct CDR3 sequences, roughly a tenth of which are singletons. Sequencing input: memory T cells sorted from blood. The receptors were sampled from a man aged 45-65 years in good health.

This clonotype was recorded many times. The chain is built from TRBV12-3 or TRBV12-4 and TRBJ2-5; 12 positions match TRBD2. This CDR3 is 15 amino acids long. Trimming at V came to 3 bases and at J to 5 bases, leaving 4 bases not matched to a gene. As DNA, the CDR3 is TGTGCCAGCAGTTTCCCCGGGACTAGCGGGGAGACCCAGTACTTC. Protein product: CASSFPGTSGETQYF.

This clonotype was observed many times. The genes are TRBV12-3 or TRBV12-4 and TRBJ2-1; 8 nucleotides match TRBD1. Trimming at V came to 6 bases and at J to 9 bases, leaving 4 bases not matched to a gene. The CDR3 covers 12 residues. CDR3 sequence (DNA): TGTGCCAGCAGAGTAGGGACAGGTGAGCAGTTCTTC. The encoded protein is CASRVGTGEQFF.

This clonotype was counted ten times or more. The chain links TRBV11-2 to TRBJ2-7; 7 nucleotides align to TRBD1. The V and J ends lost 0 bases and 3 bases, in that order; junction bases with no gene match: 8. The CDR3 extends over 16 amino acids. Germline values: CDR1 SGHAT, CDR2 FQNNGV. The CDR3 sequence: CASSLDRGGSIYEQYF. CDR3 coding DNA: TGTGCCAGCAGCTTAGATCGAGGGGGCTCAATCTACGAGCAGTACTTC.

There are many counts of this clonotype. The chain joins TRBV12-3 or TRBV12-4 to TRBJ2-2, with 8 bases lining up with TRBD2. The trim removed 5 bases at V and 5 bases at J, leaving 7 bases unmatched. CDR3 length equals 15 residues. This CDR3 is CASSPRGGLTGELFF. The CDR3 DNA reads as TGTGCCAGCAGTCCCCGCGGGGGGCTTACCGGGGAGCTGTTTTTT.

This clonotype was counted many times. CDR3 DNA: TGTGCCAGCAGTGTCTCGGACAGGAGGTTGGAGCAGTACTTC. Its protein product is CASSVSDRRLEQYF. This chain joins TRBV28 and TRBJ2-7; 7 bases are shared with TRBD1. The germline CDR1 and CDR2 sequences are MDHEN and SYDVKM. With V trimmed by 5 bases and J by 7 bases, 11 bases remained unmatched. The length of the CDR3 is 14 residues.

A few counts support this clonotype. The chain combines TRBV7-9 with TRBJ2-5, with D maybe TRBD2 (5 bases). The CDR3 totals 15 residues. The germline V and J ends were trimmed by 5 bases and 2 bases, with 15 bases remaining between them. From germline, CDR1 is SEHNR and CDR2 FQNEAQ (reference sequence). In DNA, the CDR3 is TGTGCCAGCAGCATCGTTTCGGGATGGCAAGAGACCCAGTACTTC. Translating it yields CASSIVSGWQETQYF.

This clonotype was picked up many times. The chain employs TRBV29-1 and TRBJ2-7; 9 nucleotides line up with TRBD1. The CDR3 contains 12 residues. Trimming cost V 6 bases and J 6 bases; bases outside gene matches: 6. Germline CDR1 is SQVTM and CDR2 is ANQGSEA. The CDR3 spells CSVGQGMSEQYF. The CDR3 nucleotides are TGCAGCGTGGGACAGGGTATGAGCGAGCAGTACTTC.

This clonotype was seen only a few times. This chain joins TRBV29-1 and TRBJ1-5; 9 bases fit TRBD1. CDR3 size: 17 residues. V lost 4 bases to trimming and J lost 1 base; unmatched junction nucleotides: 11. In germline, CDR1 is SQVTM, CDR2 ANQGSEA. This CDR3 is CSVGGLGGTGSNQPQHF. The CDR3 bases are TGCAGCGTTGGTGGGTTAGGGGGGACAGGGAGCAATCAGCCCCAGCATTTT.

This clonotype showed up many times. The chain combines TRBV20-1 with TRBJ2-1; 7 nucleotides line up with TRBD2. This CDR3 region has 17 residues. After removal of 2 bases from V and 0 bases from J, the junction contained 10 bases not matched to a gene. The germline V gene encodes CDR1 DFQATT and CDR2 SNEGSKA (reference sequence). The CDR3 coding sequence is TGCAGTGCTAGATCCAGCGGGGCTGGAAGCTCCTACAATGAGCAGTTCTTC. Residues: CSARSSGAGSSYNEQFF.

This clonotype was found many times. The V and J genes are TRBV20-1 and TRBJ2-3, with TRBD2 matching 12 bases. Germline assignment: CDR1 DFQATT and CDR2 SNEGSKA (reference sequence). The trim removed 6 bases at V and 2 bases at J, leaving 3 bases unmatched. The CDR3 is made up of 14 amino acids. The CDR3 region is CSARLAGDTDTQYF. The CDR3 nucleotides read TGCAGTGCGCGACTAGCGGGGGACACAGATACGCAGTATTTT.

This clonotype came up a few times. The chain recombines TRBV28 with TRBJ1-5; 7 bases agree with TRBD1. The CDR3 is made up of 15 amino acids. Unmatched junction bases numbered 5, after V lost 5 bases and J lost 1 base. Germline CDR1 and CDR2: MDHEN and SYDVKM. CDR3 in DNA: TGTGCCAGCAGTACCGGGACAGCCAGCAATCAGCCCCAGCATTTT. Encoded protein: CASSTGTASNQPQHF.

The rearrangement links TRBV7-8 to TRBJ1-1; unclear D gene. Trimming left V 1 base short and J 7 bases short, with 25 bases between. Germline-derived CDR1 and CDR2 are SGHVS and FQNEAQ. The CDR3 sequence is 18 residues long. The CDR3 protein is CASSLDRLGRVGLNEAFF. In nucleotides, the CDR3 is TGTGCCAGCAGCTTAGACCGTTTGGGAAGAGTTGGGTTAAATGAAGCTTTCTTT. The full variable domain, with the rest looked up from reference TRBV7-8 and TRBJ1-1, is GAGVSQSPRYKVAKRGQDVALRCDPISGHVSLFWYQQALGQGPEFLTYFQNEAQLDKSGLPSDRFFAERPEGSVSTLKIQRTQQEDSAVYLCASSLDRLGRVGLNEAFFGQGTRLTVV.

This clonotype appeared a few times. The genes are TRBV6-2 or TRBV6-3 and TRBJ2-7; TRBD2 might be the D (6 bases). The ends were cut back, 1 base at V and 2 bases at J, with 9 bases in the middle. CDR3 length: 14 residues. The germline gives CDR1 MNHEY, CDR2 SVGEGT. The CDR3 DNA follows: TGTGCCAGCAGTTACTTTAGCGGCACCTACGAGCAGTACTTC. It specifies CASSYFSGTYEQYF.

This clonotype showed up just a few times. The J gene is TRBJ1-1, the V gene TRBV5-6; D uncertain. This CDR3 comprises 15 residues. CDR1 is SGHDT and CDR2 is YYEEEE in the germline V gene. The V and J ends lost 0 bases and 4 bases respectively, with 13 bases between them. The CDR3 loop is CASSLEAWSGTEAFF. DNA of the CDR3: TGTGCCAGCAGCTTGGAGGCGTGGTCGGGCACTGAAGCTTTCTTT.

In DNA, the CDR3 is TGCAGCGTTGGGATGGCCGGTTCCTACGAGCAGTACTTC. It is translated as CSVGMAGSYEQYF. V gene TRBV29-1 combines with J gene TRBJ2-7; D gene uncertain. Trimming left V 4 bases short and J 1 base short, with 11 bases between. Germline V gives CDR1 SQVTM, CDR2 ANQGSEA. This CDR3 is 13 amino acids long.

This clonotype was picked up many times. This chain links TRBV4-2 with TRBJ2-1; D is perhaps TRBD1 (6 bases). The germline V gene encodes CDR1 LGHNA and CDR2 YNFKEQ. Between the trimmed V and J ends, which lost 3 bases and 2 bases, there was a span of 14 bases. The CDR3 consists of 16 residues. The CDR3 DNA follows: TGTGCCAGCAGCCAGGCCACAGGGAAAACCTACAATGAGCAGTTCTTC. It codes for CASSQATGKTYNEQFF.

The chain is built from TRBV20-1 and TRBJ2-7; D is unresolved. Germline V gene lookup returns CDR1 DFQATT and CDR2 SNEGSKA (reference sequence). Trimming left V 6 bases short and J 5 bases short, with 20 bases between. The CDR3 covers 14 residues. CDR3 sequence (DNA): TGCAGTGCCCCCTCCGTGGCCCGTGGGGACGAGCAGTACTTC. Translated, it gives CSAPSVARGDEQYF.

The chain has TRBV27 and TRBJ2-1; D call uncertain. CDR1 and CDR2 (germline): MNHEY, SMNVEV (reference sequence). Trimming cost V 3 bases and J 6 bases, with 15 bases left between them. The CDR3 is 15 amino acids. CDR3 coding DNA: TGTGCCAGCAGTTTCCCAGGCCTATCCGGCAATGAGCAGTTCTTC. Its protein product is CASSFPGLSGNEQFF.

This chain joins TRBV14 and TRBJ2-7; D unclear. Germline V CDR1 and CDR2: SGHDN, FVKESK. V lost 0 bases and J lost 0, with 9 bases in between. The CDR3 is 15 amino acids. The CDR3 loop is CASSQDPRISYEQYF. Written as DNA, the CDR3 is TGTGCCAGCAGCCAAGACCCACGGATCTCCTACGAGCAGTACTTC.

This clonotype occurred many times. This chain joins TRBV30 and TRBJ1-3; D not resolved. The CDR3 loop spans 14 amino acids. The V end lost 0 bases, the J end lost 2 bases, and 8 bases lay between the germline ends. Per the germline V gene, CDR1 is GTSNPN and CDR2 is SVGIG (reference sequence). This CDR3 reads CAWSVLVAGNTIYF. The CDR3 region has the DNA TGTGCCTGGAGTGTACTAGTGGCTGGAAACACCATATATTTT.

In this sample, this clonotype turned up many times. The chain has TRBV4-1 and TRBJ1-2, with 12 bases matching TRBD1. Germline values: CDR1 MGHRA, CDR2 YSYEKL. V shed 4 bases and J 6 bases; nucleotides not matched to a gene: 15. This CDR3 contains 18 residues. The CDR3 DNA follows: TGCGCCAGCAGCCTCTTACCGGGACAGGGGGCCGGTGGCCATGGCTACACCTTC. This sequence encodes CASSLLPGQGAGGHGYTF.

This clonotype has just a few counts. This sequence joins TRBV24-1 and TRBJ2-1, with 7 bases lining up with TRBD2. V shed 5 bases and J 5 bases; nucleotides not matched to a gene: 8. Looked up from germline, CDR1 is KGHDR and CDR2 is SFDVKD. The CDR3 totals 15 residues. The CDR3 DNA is TGTGCCACCAGTGCTCCTAGCGGCGTAGACAATGAGCAGTTCTTC. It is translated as CATSAPSGVDNEQFF.

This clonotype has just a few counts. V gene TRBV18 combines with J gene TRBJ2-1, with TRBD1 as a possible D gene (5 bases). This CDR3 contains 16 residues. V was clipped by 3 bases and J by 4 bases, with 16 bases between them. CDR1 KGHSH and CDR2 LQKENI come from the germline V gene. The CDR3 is CASSPGWGLVYNEQFF. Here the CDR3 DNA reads TGTGCCAGCTCACCGGGATGGGGCCTAGTGTACAATGAGCAGTTCTTC. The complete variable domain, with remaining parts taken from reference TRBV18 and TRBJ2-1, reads NAGVMQNPRHLVRRRGQEARLRCSPMKGHSHVYWYRQLPEEGLKFMVYLQKENIIDESGMPKERFSAEFPKEGPSILRIQQVVRGDSAAYFCASSPGWGLVYNEQFFGPGTRLTVL.

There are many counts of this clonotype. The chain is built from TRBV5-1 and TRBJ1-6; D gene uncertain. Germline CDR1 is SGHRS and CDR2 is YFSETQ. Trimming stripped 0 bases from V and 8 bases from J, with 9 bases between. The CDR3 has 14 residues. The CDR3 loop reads CASSLGSKDSPLHF. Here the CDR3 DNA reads TGCGCCAGCAGCTTGGGATCGAAAGATTCACCCCTCCACTTT.

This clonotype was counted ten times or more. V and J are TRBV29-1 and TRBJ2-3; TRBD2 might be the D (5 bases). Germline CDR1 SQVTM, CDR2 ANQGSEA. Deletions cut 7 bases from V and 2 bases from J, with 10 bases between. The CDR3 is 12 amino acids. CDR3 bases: TGCAGCGCCGTAGCGTACACAGATACGCAGTATTTT. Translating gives CSAVAYTDTQYF.

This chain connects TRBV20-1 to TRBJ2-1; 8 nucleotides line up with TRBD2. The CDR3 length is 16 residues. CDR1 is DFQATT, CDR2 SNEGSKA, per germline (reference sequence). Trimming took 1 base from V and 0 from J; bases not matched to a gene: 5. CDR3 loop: CSARAIAGFSYNEQFF. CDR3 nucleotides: TGCAGTGCTAGAGCTATAGCGGGGTTCTCCTACAATGAGCAGTTCTTC.

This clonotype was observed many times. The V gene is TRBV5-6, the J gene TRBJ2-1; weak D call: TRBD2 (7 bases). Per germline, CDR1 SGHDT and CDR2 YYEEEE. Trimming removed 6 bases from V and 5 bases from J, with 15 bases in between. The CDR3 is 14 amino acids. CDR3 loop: CASTQGGGNNEQFF. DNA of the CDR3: TGTGCCAGCACCCAAGGGGGGGGGAACAATGAGCAGTTCTTC.

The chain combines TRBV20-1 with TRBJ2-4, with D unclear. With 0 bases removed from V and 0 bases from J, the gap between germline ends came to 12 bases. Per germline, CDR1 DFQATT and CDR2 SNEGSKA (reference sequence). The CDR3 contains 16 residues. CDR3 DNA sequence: TGCAGTGCTAGAGACGAGCAGACACTAGCCAAAAACATTCAGTACTTC. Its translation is CSARDEQTLAKNIQYF.